This TCR beta chain was recovered during a study of shared clonotypes between healthy human individuals. General observations from the study: Memory subsets had estimated richness that was generally smaller than that of naive subsets. Across a handful of donors, naive CD4 shared roughly 5%, naive CD8 less than 4%, memory CD4 more than 2%, memory CD8 about 0.4%.

The assay was carried out at the deep level. The table came from immunoSEQ multiplex PCR; TCRdb's copy has only in-frame clones and leaves some out. Found here are some 980,000 clones, less than 85% of them singletons; the top ten hold about 1.5%. This clone was recorded a few times. Its antigen is not known. From germline, CDR1 is MNHEY and CDR2 SMNVEV (reference sequence). CDR3 size: 15 residues. With V trimmed by 3 bases and J by 2 bases, 3 bases remained unmatched. The sample was memory CD4+ T cells sorted from blood. Subset: CD45RA-negative fraction. This sequence joins TRBV27 and TRBJ2-3; 9 bases align to TRBD1. This TCR was recovered from a man aged 18-30 years in good health. The CDR3, as DNA: TGTGCCAGCAGTTTCGGACAGGGGCTCACAGATACGCAGTATTTT. It translates to CASSFGQGLTDTQYF.